The rows below give T cell receptor beta chains drawn from one sample of a study of blood T cell repertoires in COVID-19. Sequenced by immunoSEQ multiplex PCR; TCRdb stores in-frame clones only, minus some. The table lists more than 400,000 clones, approximately 86% of them singletons. The material sequenced was PBMCs or T cells enriched from blood (not recorded which). The source is a woman aged 18 to 35 who had recovered from COVID-19. The CDR3 runs from the conserved cysteine through the conserved F or W. The D gene is left open where the match is weak. Expanded clones get a size class; other rows say once, few or many, or leave the size out.

v_gene: TRBV2
abundance: .
d_gene: .
j_gene: TRBJ2-7
CDR3nt: TGTGCCAGCAGTGACTCTGCGGACGAGCAGTACTTC
CDR3aa: CASSDSADEQYF

v_gene: TRBV6-2/TRBV6-3
abundance: .
d_gene: .
j_gene: TRBJ2-2
CDR3nt: TGTGCCAGCAGTTACCTGGGCTCCGGGGAGCTGTTTTTT
CDR3aa: CASSYLGSGELFF

v_gene: TRBV7-2
abundance: .
d_gene: .
j_gene: TRBJ1-5
CDR3nt: TGTGCCAGCAGCTTAAGCGGGGGAGGGAATCAGCCCCAGCATTTT
CDR3aa: CASSLSGGGNQPQHF

v_gene: TRBV29-1
abundance: once
d_gene: .
j_gene: TRBJ2-5
CDR3nt: TGCAGCGTTGAAGCCGGGGGAAGGGGGCGGAGGGAGACCCAGTACTTC
CDR3aa: CSVEAGGRGRRETQYF

v_gene: TRBV5-5
abundance: .
d_gene: TRBD1
j_gene: TRBJ1-5
CDR3nt: TGTGCCAGCACCCCCGTTTGGGACAGGGGGCAATTAAATCAGCCCCAGCATTTT
CDR3aa: CASTPVWDRGQLNQPQHF

v_gene: TRBV11-2
abundance: .
d_gene: .
j_gene: TRBJ1-5
CDR3nt: TGTGCCAGCAGCTCACCGGGGGGGGCAGTTAATCAGCCCCAGCATTTT
CDR3aa: CASSSPGGAVNQPQHF

v_gene: TRBV2
abundance: .
d_gene: .
j_gene: TRBJ1-2
CDR3nt: TGTGCCAGCAGTGAATGGGTGGGCGCTAGCAGCTATGGCTACACCTTC
CDR3aa: CASSEWVGASSYGYTF

v_gene: TRBV9
abundance: once
d_gene: TRBD2
j_gene: TRBJ2-2
CDR3nt: TGTGCCAGCAGCGAGGAGCGGGGGGGCCCTACCGGGGAGCTGTTTTTT
CDR3aa: CASSEERGGPTGELFF

v_gene: TRBV12-3/TRBV12-4
abundance: .
d_gene: .
j_gene: TRBJ1-2
CDR3nt: TGTGCCAGCAGTCGACAGCCTAACTATGGCTACACCTTC
CDR3aa: CASSRQPNYGYTF

v_gene: TRBV5-1
abundance: .
d_gene: TRBD1
j_gene: TRBJ1-1
CDR3nt: TGCGCCAGCAGTTTTGGTCCCTTCGGGACAGCGAACACTGAAGCTTTCTTT
CDR3aa: CASSFGPFGTANTEAFF

v_gene: TRBV28
abundance: .
d_gene: .
j_gene: TRBJ1-1
CDR3nt: TGTGCCAGCAGCAATGGGGGGATAAACATGAACACTGAAGCTTTCTTT
CDR3aa: CASSNGGINMNTEAFF

v_gene: TRBV5-1
abundance: .
d_gene: .
j_gene: TRBJ1-1
CDR3nt: TGCGCCAGCAGCTTGCAGGCCCCGTCCCCTGAAGCTTTCTTT
CDR3aa: CASSLQAPSPEAFF

v_gene: TRBV6-5
abundance: .
d_gene: TRBD1
j_gene: TRBJ2-7
CDR3nt: TGTGCCAGCAGTTCGAGGACAGGGGCACAGGCATACGAGCAGTACTTC
CDR3aa: CASSSRTGAQAYEQYF

v_gene: TRBV28
abundance: once
d_gene: TRBD1
j_gene: TRBJ1-1
CDR3nt: TGTGCCAGCAGTTCCCCAGGGGGAACTGAAGCTTTCTTT
CDR3aa: CASSSPGGTEAFF

v_gene: TRBV25-1
abundance: .
d_gene: TRBD1
j_gene: TRBJ1-5
CDR3nt: TGTGCCAGCAGTGATTCAGAGACAGGGTCCAATCAGCCCCAGCATTTT
CDR3aa: CASSDSETGSNQPQHF

v_gene: TRBV5-4
abundance: .
d_gene: TRBD1
j_gene: TRBJ2-5
CDR3nt: TGTGCCAGCAGCTTCGGCAGGGGGCAGGAGACCCAGTACTTC
CDR3aa: CASSFGRGQETQYF

v_gene: TRBV9
abundance: .
d_gene: .
j_gene: TRBJ1-3
CDR3nt: TGTGCCAGCAGCCCGAAACTCTCTGGAAACACCATATATTTT
CDR3aa: CASSPKLSGNTIYF

v_gene: TRBV4-1
abundance: .
d_gene: TRBD1
j_gene: TRBJ1-6
CDR3nt: TGCGCCAGCAGCCTGGGACAGGACTATAATTCACCCCTCCACTTT
CDR3aa: CASSLGQDYNSPLHF

v_gene: TRBV28
abundance: .
d_gene: .
j_gene: TRBJ2-1
CDR3nt: TGTGCCAGCAGTACTTACAATGAGCAGTTCTTC
CDR3aa: CASSTYNEQFF

v_gene: TRBV27
abundance: .
d_gene: .
j_gene: TRBJ1-5
CDR3nt: TGTGCCACCCGCGATCCGGGGAACAATCAGCCCCAGCATTTT
CDR3aa: CATRDPGNNQPQHF

v_gene: TRBV7-7
abundance: .
d_gene: TRBD1
j_gene: TRBJ1-6
CDR3nt: TGTGCTAGCAGCCACCGGGACAGTCGCTCTTCCAGCTCCTATAATTCACCCCTCCACTTT
CDR3aa: CASSHRDSRSSSSYNSPLHF

v_gene: TRBV27
abundance: .
d_gene: TRBD1
j_gene: TRBJ1-4
CDR3nt: TGTGCCAGCACCCCGAAACTGGACAGGATCAATGAAAAACTGTTTTTT
CDR3aa: CASTPKLDRINEKLFF

v_gene: TRBV2
abundance: .
d_gene: .
j_gene: TRBJ2-7
CDR3nt: TGTGCCAGCAGTGAAAGCGGAACAGGGATTTACTACGAGCAGTACTTC
CDR3aa: CASSESGTGIYYEQYF

v_gene: TRBV5-4
abundance: .
d_gene: TRBD1
j_gene: TRBJ2-1
CDR3nt: TGTGCCAGCAGCTCAGGACAGGGTAGGTGGGAGAATGAGCAGTTCTTC
CDR3aa: CASSSGQGRWENEQFF

v_gene: TRBV7-8
abundance: .
d_gene: .
j_gene: TRBJ2-2
CDR3nt: TGTGCCAGCAGACGCCGAGGTTTGGACAGAAGCGGGGAGCTGTTTTTT
CDR3aa: CASRRRGLDRSGELFF

v_gene: TRBV7-9
abundance: .
d_gene: .
j_gene: TRBJ1-1
CDR3nt: TGTGCCAGCAGCTTATACACGGGAGAAGCTTTCTTT
CDR3aa: CASSLYTGEAFF

v_gene: TRBV12-3/TRBV12-4
abundance: .
d_gene: .
j_gene: TRBJ1-6
CDR3nt: TGTGCCAGCAGCCTCTCCTATAATTCACCCCTCCACTTT
CDR3aa: CASSLSYNSPLHF

v_gene: TRBV7-9
abundance: .
d_gene: .
j_gene: TRBJ1-2
CDR3nt: TGTGCCAGCAGCTTAGAGGGGGGGCTCGGAGGCTACACCTTC
CDR3aa: CASSLEGGLGGYTF

v_gene: TRBV2
abundance: .
d_gene: TRBD1
j_gene: TRBJ1-5
CDR3nt: TGTGCCAGCACCGGACAGGGGACGCAGCCCCAGCATTTT
CDR3aa: CASTGQGTQPQHF

v_gene: TRBV2
abundance: .
d_gene: .
j_gene: TRBJ2-7
CDR3nt: TGTGCCAGCTCCCGGGGGTATCAAAACGAGCAGTACTTC
CDR3aa: CASSRGYQNEQYF

v_gene: TRBV6-5
abundance: .
d_gene: .
j_gene: TRBJ1-4
CDR3nt: TGTGCCAGCAGAAGGAGGGCGATTAATGAAAAACTGTTTTTT
CDR3aa: CASRRRAINEKLFF

v_gene: TRBV28
abundance: .
d_gene: .
j_gene: TRBJ1-2
CDR3nt: TGTGCCAGCAGCTCCCAGACAGGTACTAACTATGGCTACACCTTC
CDR3aa: CASSSQTGTNYGYTF

v_gene: TRBV6-5
abundance: .
d_gene: TRBD1
j_gene: TRBJ1-1
CDR3nt: TGTGCCAGCAGGACAGGGGGCACTGAAGCTTTCTTT
CDR3aa: CASRTGGTEAFF

v_gene: TRBV30
abundance: once
d_gene: .
j_gene: TRBJ1-2
CDR3nt: TGTGCCTGGACACCGGGTCCTAACTATGGCTACACCTTC
CDR3aa: CAWTPGPNYGYTF

v_gene: TRBV7-9
abundance: .
d_gene: .
j_gene: TRBJ1-1
CDR3nt: TGTGCCAGCAGCTCGACAGGAGCGAGTACTGAAGCTTTCTTT
CDR3aa: CASSSTGASTEAFF

v_gene: TRBV28
abundance: .
d_gene: .
j_gene: TRBJ2-7
CDR3nt: TGTGCCAGCAGTTTATGGGGCCAGGGGGGCTACGAGCAGTACTTC
CDR3aa: CASSLWGQGGYEQYF

v_gene: TRBV2
abundance: few
d_gene: .
j_gene: TRBJ1-2
CDR3nt: TGTGCCACTGCCCCAGACAGTGACGGGTATGGCTACACCTTC
CDR3aa: CATAPDSDGYGYTF

v_gene: TRBV9
abundance: .
d_gene: .
j_gene: TRBJ1-3
CDR3nt: TGTGCCAGCAGCGTAGGTGCTTCAGAATTTGGAAACACCATATATTTT
CDR3aa: CASSVGASEFGNTIYF

v_gene: TRBV6-2/TRBV6-3
abundance: .
d_gene: .
j_gene: TRBJ2-1
CDR3nt: TGTGCCAGCAGTCCCGGACGAGAACTAGCCCCCAGAGGGAATGAGCAGTTCTTC
CDR3aa: CASSPGRELAPRGNEQFF

v_gene: TRBV29-1
abundance: .
d_gene: TRBD1
j_gene: TRBJ1-5
CDR3nt: TGCAGCGTGATGACAGGGGGGGATCAGCCCCAGCATTTT
CDR3aa: CSVMTGGDQPQHF

v_gene: TRBV7-9
abundance: .
d_gene: .
j_gene: TRBJ2-7
CDR3nt: TGTGCCAGCAGCTTAGAACAATCCTACGAGCAGTACTTC
CDR3aa: CASSLEQSYEQYF

v_gene: TRBV4-1
abundance: .
d_gene: .
j_gene: TRBJ1-1
CDR3nt: TGCGCCAGCAGCCAAGGGAGGGTAAAGCCTGAAGCTTTCTTT
CDR3aa: CASSQGRVKPEAFF

v_gene: TRBV5-3
abundance: .
d_gene: TRBD1
j_gene: TRBJ1-1
CDR3nt: TGTGCCAGAAGCGGGGGACAGGGGGACATGAACACTGAAGCTTTCTTT
CDR3aa: CARSGGQGDMNTEAFF

v_gene: TRBV12-3/TRBV12-4
abundance: .
d_gene: .
j_gene: TRBJ1-2
CDR3nt: TGTGCCAGCAGTTTAGAACGGGATTATGGCTACACCTTC
CDR3aa: CASSLERDYGYTF

v_gene: TRBV18
abundance: .
d_gene: .
j_gene: TRBJ1-2
CDR3nt: TGTGCCAGCTCACCGCCCCGCGGGGTGGGCTATGGCTACACCTTC
CDR3aa: CASSPPRGVGYGYTF

v_gene: TRBV3-1/TRBV3-2
abundance: .
d_gene: TRBD2
j_gene: TRBJ2-5
CDR3nt: TGTGCCAGCAGCCAGGAATGGCTAGCGGGGATCCCGGGGGGCCAAGAGACCCAGTACTTC
CDR3aa: CASSQEWLAGIPGGQETQYF